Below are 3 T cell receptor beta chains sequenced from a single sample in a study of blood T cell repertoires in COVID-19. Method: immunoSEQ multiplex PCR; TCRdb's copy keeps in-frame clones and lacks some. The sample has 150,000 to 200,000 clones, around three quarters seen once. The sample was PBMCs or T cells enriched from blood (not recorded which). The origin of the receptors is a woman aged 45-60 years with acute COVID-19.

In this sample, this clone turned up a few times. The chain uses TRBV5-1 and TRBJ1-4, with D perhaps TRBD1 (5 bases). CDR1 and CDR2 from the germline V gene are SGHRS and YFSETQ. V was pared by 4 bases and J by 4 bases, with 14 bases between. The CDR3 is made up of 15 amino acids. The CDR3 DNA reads TGCGCCAGCAGCGCTCAGGGATCGGATAATGAAAAACTGTTTTTT. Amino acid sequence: CASSAQGSDNEKLFF.

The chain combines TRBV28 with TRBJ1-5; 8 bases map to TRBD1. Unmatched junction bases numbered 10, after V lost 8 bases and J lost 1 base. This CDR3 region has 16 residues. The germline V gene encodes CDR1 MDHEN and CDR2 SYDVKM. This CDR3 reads CASYPRGQGSNQPQHF. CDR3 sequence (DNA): TGTGCCAGCTACCCCAGGGGGCAAGGAAGCAATCAGCCCCAGCATTTT.

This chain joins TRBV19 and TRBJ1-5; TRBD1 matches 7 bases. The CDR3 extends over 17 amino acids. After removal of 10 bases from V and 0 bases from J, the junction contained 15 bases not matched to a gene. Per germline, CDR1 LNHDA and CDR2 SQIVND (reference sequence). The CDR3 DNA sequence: TGTGCCACCCAAACAGGGGCGGGCAGAGATAGCAATCAGCCCCAGCATTTT. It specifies CATQTGAGRDSNQPQHF.